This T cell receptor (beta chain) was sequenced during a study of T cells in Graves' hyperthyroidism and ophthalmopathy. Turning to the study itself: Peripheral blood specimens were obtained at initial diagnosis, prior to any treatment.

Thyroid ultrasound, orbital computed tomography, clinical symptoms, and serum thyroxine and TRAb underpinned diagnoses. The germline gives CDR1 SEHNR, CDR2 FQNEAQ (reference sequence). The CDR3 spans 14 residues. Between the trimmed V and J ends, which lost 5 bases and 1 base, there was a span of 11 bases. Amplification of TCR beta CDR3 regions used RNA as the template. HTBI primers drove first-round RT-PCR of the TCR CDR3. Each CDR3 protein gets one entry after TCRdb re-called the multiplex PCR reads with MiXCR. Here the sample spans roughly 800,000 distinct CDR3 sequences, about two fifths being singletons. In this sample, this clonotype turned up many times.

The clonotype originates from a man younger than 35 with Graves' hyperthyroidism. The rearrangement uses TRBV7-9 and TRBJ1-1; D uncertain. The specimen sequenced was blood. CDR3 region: CASSRGMANTEAFF. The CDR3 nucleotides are TGTGCCAGCAGCCGCGGGATGGCGAACACTGAAGCTTTCTTT.